This TCR beta chain is from a study of shared clonotypes between healthy human individuals. CDR1 and CDR2 from the germline V gene are SGDLS and YYNGEE. This CDR3 region has 16 residues. The V segment lost 2 bases and the J segment 9 bases; nucleotides outside the gene matches: 13. Clones were read by immunoSEQ multiplex PCR, and TCRdb kept only the in-frame ones, dropping some. The sample includes roughly 2.2 million clones, approximately 95% of them seen just once. This clone was recorded once. The sequenced sample was naive CD4+ T cells from PBMCs. The subset here: CD45RA+ positively selected. This sequence joins TRBV9 and TRBJ1-4; 7 nucleotides match TRBD1. The source of this sequence is a young man in good health. Some clones in this sample may be carry-over from other donors' samples. CDR3 region: CASSVAPGQRSQKLFF. As DNA, the CDR3 is TGTGCCAGCAGCGTCGCCCCGGGACAGAGGAGCCAAAAACTGTTTTTT.